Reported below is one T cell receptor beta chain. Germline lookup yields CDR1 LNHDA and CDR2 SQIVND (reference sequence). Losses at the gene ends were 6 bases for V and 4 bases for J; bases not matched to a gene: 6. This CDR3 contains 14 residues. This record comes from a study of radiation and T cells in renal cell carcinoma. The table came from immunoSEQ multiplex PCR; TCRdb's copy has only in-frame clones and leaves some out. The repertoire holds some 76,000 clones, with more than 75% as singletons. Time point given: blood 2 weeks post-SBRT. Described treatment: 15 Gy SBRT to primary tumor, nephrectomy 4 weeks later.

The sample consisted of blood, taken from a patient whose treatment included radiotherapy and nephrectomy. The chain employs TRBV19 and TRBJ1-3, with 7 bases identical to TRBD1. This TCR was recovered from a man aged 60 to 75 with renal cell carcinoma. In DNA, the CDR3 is TGTGCCAGTAGCCCGGGACAGCGCGGAAACACCATATATTTT. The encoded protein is CASSPGQRGNTIYF.